A selection of T cell receptor beta chains follows, all from one sample in a study of blood T cell repertoires in COVID-19. Here immunoSEQ multiplex PCR was the method, and the copy in TCRdb shows in-frame clones only, minus some. This sample carries about 76,000 clones, roughly nine tenths of them seen once, and the ten largest clones take approximately 8%. Sample: peripheral blood. Source of these receptors: a man aged 25-45 years with acute or convalescent COVID-19. Both conserved end residues are part of each CDR3. A D gene is named only where the DNA matches it firmly. Where a row states a size, it is once, few, many or the class of an expanded clone; other rows omit it.

clone size,J gene,V gene,D gene,CDR3 DNA,CDR3 protein
large,TRBJ1-2,TRBV5-5,-,TGTGCCAGCGGCCTCGGGGGGCGCATTAACTATGGCTACACCTTC,CASGLGGRINYGYTF
-,TRBJ2-1,TRBV11-2,-,TGTGCCAGCAGCCCGAGGGTTCGCAATGAGCAGTTCTTC,CASSPRVRNEQFF
-,TRBJ2-7,TRBV12-3/TRBV12-4,-,TGTGCCAGCAGTTCAGGGGTTGGCAGGGAGCAGTACTTC,CASSSGVGREQYF
few,TRBJ2-7,TRBV2,TRBD1,TGTGCCAGCAGTGAAATAGCAGGGGGATATGGGGTGGGTGAGCAGTACTTC,CASSEIAGGYGVGEQYF
-,TRBJ2-7,TRBV19,-,TGTGCCAGTAGTGAGGAGCCCCCCTACGAGCAGTACTTC,CASSEEPPYEQYF
-,TRBJ2-2,TRBV5-4,TRBD2,TGTGCCAGCAGTTCCGGGACTAGCGGGAGAACGGTGAACACCGGGGAGCTGTTTTTT,CASSSGTSGRTVNTGELFF
-,TRBJ1-5,TRBV30,-,TGTGCCTGGAGTGAAAGGGGATCGCAGCCCCAGCATTTT,CAWSERGSQPQHF
-,TRBJ2-5,TRBV10-3,TRBD2,TGTGCCATCAGTGTAACCGGGAGGGGACGACAAGAGACCCAGTACTTC,CAISVTGRGRQETQYF
-,TRBJ2-1,TRBV3-1/TRBV3-2,TRBD2,TGTGCCAGCAGCTACATAGCGGGAGGGCCAGGGAATGAGCAGTTCTTC,CASSYIAGGPGNEQFF
-,TRBJ1-4,TRBV2,TRBD1,TGTGCCAGCAGTGCCCTCTTGGACAGGGCTGAAAAACTGTTTTTT,CASSALLDRAEKLFF
-,TRBJ2-7,TRBV5-6,TRBD1,TGTGCCAGCAGCTTACTGGGACAGGGGGCTTACGAGCAGTACTTC,CASSLLGQGAYEQYF
-,TRBJ2-1,TRBV6-5,TRBD2,TGTGCCAGCAGTTATCCGACTAGCGGGAAGGTCAATGAGCAGTTCTTC,CASSYPTSGKVNEQFF
-,TRBJ2-1,TRBV7-3,-,TGTGCCAGCAGCTTAGGGGGGACCAACAATGAGCAGTTCTTC,CASSLGGTNNEQFF
-,TRBJ2-2,TRBV4-1,TRBD2,TGCGCCAGCCGGGAGGTAGCGGGAGTCACCGGGGAGCTGTTTTTT,CASREVAGVTGELFF
-,TRBJ1-5,TRBV28,TRBD1,TGTGCCAGCAGTTTTTCGGGACAGGGGGGTCAGCCCCAGCATTTT,CASSFSGQGGQPQHF
-,TRBJ1-3,TRBV4-1,-,TGCGCCAGCAGCCAATACAGCAACTCTGGAAACACCATATATTTT,CASSQYSNSGNTIYF
-,TRBJ2-6,TRBV13,-,TGTGCCAGCAGCCCCACAGGTCTTCCGGCCAACGTCCTGACTTTC,CASSPTGLPANVLTF
-,TRBJ2-7,TRBV6-4,TRBD1,TGTGCCAGCAGTGAAAGGGACAGGGAGAGATGCGAGCAGTACTTC,CASSERDRERCEQYF
-,TRBJ2-2,TRBV6-6,TRBD1,TGTGCCAGCAGTCGGGACAGGCCAAGAGGGGACACCGGGGAGCTGTTTTTT,CASSRDRPRGDTGELFF
-,TRBJ1-4,TRBV7-2,-,TGTGCCAGCAGCTTAGAGCCAGGGCTGGGTGAAAAACTGTTTTTT,CASSLEPGLGEKLFF
-,TRBJ1-6,TRBV6-5,-,TGTGCCAGCACCGGGACACAGACTTCACCCCTCCACTTT,CASTGTQTSPLHF
-,TRBJ2-7,TRBV7-2,-,TGTGCCAGCAGCTTGGGTTGGAGGGAGCAGTACTTC,CASSLGWREQYF
-,TRBJ2-3,TRBV3-1/TRBV3-2,-,TGTGCCGCGGGGGCGGGGACAGATACGCAGTATTTT,CAAGAGTDTQYF
-,TRBJ1-4,TRBV10-3,TRBD1,TGTGCCATCAGGGAAGAGGGGGCGTACAGCGAAAAACTGTTTTTT,CAIREEGAYSEKLFF
-,TRBJ2-7,TRBV5-1,-,TGCGCCAGCAAGGGGGAGGGAACCTACGAGCAGTACTTC,CASKGEGTYEQYF
-,TRBJ2-5,TRBV6-6,-,TGTGCCAGCAGCCGGGACATCAGTGGCGGGACCCAGTACTTC,CASSRDISGGTQYF
-,TRBJ2-3,TRBV24-1,-,TGTGCCACCAGTGGATCGCTACTTGATACGCAGTATTTT,CATSGSLLDTQYF
-,TRBJ2-1,TRBV4-1,TRBD2,TGCGCCAGCAGCCAGGGAATAGCGGGAGGGCCGGATGAGCAGTTCTTC,CASSQGIAGGPDEQFF
-,TRBJ2-3,TRBV29-1,-,TGCAGCGTTGGTGTGGCAGCGAGCACAGATACGCAGTATTTT,CSVGVAASTDTQYF
-,TRBJ1-1,TRBV19,-,TGTGCCAGTAGCCCCGGAGGGGTGGCTATGAACACTGAAGCTTTCTTT,CASSPGGVAMNTEAFF
-,TRBJ2-1,TRBV27,TRBD2,TGTGCCAGCCGGAGGTTACCGGGACTAGTCGACAGTGAGCAGTTCTTC,CASRRLPGLVDSEQFF
-,TRBJ2-2,TRBV7-8,TRBD2,TGTGCCAGCAGCCCGAGGGGAGCGGGAGTGGGAACCGGGGAGCTGTTTTTT,CASSPRGAGVGTGELFF
-,TRBJ2-5,TRBV6-5,TRBD1,TGTGCCAGTACCTTCTGGGACAGGGGGCGGGAGACCCAGTACTTC,CASTFWDRGRETQYF
-,TRBJ1-5,TRBV28,-,TGTGCCAGCAGTTTAGGGTCGGGGGAAAATCAGCCCCAGCATTTT,CASSLGSGENQPQHF
-,TRBJ2-7,TRBV30,-,TGTGCCTGGAGTGAAAATCCCGGGGACGAGCAGTACTTC,CAWSENPGDEQYF
-,TRBJ2-1,TRBV10-2,-,TGCGCCAGCAGGAAACCAGGGGGGTCCTACAATGAGCAGTTCTTC,CASRKPGGSYNEQFF
-,TRBJ1-5,TRBV15,-,TGTGCCACCAGCAGAGCGAATCAGCCCCAGCATTTT,CATSRANQPQHF
once,TRBJ1-5,TRBV15,TRBD1,TGTGCCACCAGCAGTGACAGGGAGTATCAGCCCCAGCATTTT,CATSSDREYQPQHF
few,TRBJ1-5,TRBV2,TRBD1,TGTGCCAGCAGTGCCCCCGGGACAGGGGGCCGTCAGCCCCAGCATTTT,CASSAPGTGGRQPQHF
-,TRBJ2-2,TRBV10-2,TRBD2,TGCGCCAGCAGTGAGCGTAGCGGGAGGGCCGGTCCCGGGGAGCTGTTTTTT,CASSERSGRAGPGELFF
-,TRBJ1-1,TRBV11-2,-,TGTGCCAGCAGCCAAACCCCGGGAACTGAAGCTTTCTTT,CASSQTPGTEAFF
-,TRBJ1-6,TRBV18,TRBD1,TGTGCCAGCTCACCGGGGACAGAATATTCACCCCTCCACTTT,CASSPGTEYSPLHF
-,TRBJ1-1,TRBV7-2,TRBD1,TGTGCCAGCAGCATTCCTCCGGGACAGATAAACACTGAAGCTTTCTTT,CASSIPPGQINTEAFF
once,TRBJ2-5,TRBV19,TRBD2,TGTGCCAGTAGTTCTGGCGGGAGACAGACCCAGTACTTC,CASSSGGRQTQYF
-,TRBJ2-5,TRBV7-9,-,TGTGCCAGCAGCTTGAAGGGGGAGACCCAGTACTTC,CASSLKGETQYF
-,TRBJ2-3,TRBV19,-,TGTGCCAGTAGTATCCGGGCAGATACGCAGTATTTT,CASSIRADTQYF
-,TRBJ2-5,TRBV7-2,-,TGTGCCAGCAGCTTACCCCAGGGAAAGCAAGAGACCCAGTACTTC,CASSLPQGKQETQYF
-,TRBJ1-6,TRBV2,TRBD1,TGTGCCAGCAGTATGGACAGGGTAAATTCACCCCTCCACTTT,CASSMDRVNSPLHF
-,TRBJ1-1,TRBV12-3/TRBV12-4,-,TGTGCCAGCAGAGTCCAGTCGGGGACTGAAGCTTTCTTT,CASRVQSGTEAFF
-,TRBJ2-5,TRBV5-1,TRBD2,TGCGCCAGCACCTCCGGACTAGCGGGAGGGGCCGGGGAGACCCAGTACTTC,CASTSGLAGGAGETQYF
-,TRBJ2-7,TRBV28,-,TGTGCCAGCAGTTTACGCGGGAACCCAACCTACGAGCAGTACTTC,CASSLRGNPTYEQYF
few,TRBJ2-1,TRBV2,-,TGTGCCAGCAGTGCGCGGGGGCACCAAGCCAATGAGCAGTTCTTC,CASSARGHQANEQFF
-,TRBJ1-5,TRBV2,-,TGTGCCAGCAGGGAGGAGGTTAAGCCCCAGCATTTT,CASREEVKPQHF
-,TRBJ2-1,TRBV6-6,-,TGTGCCAGCAGGGAGACAGGAGATGAGCAGTTCTTC,CASRETGDEQFF
-,TRBJ2-5,TRBV4-1,-,TGCGCCAGCAGCCAAGTCTCGTGGGCGTGGGAGACCCAGTACTTC,CASSQVSWAWETQYF